This T cell receptor beta chain is drawn from a study of CD8 T cells in ankylosing spondylitis. A quantitative 5'-RACE method, one with molecular barcodes, was used to make TCR beta libraries. Using its own MiXCR run on the 5' RACE reads, TCRdb lists one record per CDR3 protein. Of approximately 220,000 distinct CDR3 sequences listed, approximately 20% are singletons. The CDR3 sequence is 16 residues long. The germline V gene encodes CDR1 ENHRY and CDR2 SYGVKD. V was shortened by 0 bases and J by 3 bases, with 14 bases between the two germline ends. Study results and caveats: CD8+ cells made up the disease-linked clones, which were relatively rare in peripheral blood. A TCR beta motif of several highly homologous variants seemed to mark ankylosing spondylitis blood. There was reportedly significant enrichment of clones that were disease-linked in matched ankylosing spondylitis synovial fluid. Earlier reports found some motif variants in synovial fluid and blood in reactive arthritis.

This clonotype occurred many times. The antigen remains unidentified. This chain links TRBV10-3 with TRBJ1-1, with a possible D match to TRBD1 (6 bases). Sequenced input: blood, either unsorted or a sorted T cell fraction (not recorded which). The sequence came from a male donor with ankylosing spondylitis. The CDR3 nucleotides read TGTGCCATCAGTGAGTCGAGCAACAGGGAGGACACTGAAGCTTTCTTT. The encoded protein is CAISESSNREDTEAFF.